This record covers a single TCR beta chain. Its antigen is currently unknown. A read error may account for a junction end that differs from germline. The sample belongs to a study of cytomegalovirus exposure and HLA in healthy donors. Study information: Earlier, some 200 million T cells were analyzed, and approximately 110 million unique TCR beta sequences were found among them.

60 Vbeta and 13 Jbeta primers were used in PCR. Sequencing was performed with immunoSEQ multiplex PCR; in TCRdb, only in-frame clones are kept and a portion is missing. The sample carries under 150,000 clones, 65% to 80% recorded once. General study findings and limits: The study put some 150 TCR beta chains on its list as cytomegalovirus-associated.

CDR3 length: 15 amino acids. The germline V gene encodes CDR1 SGHRS and CDR2 YFSETQ. This TCR came from a woman in her thirties or forties in good health and CMV-seronegative. The sample was PBMCs. This chain links TRBV5-1 with TRBJ2-6; D may be TRBD1 (5 bases). CDR3 residues: CASSLDNSGANGLTF. The CDR3 region has the DNA TGCGCCAGCAGCTTGGACAACTCTGGGGCCAACGGCCTGACTTTC.